The TCR beta chain under discussion was sequenced for a study of shared clonotypes between healthy human individuals. Findings and caveats of the study: Tissues were not sampled, only blood, and their repertoires likely differ.

The authors split each subset's genomic DNA evenly across several immunoSEQ plates. TCRdb's table, derived via immunoSEQ multiplex PCR, lists solely in-frame clones and lacks some. The data contain around 2,000,000 clones, about 95% of them singletons. As defined, naive CD8 cells were CD45RO-negative and positively selected for CCR7, with terminally differentiated effector memory CD45RA+ cells excluded. Points on this clone: The antigen is undetermined.

Per germline, CDR1 SGHVS and CDR2 FQNEAQ. J lost 6 bases, V lost 3 bases, and 8 bases had no gene match. The CDR3 runs 15 residues. Sequenced material: naive CD8+ T cells sorted from blood. The chain is built from TRBV7-8 and TRBJ2-7; 10 bases are a match to TRBD1. This receptor was taken from a man younger than 30 in good health. This CDR3 is CASSLSGTGVGEQYF. The CDR3 region has the DNA TGTGCCAGCAGCTTGTCCGGGACAGGGGTGGGCGAGCAGTACTTC.